The table lists the clone carrying this T cell receptor (beta chain) with many counts. Antigen: not known. The record originates from a study of human T cells and chemical hapten exposure. Time point indicated: pre-sensitization, week 0. Treatment: therapeutic diphenylcyclopropenone sensitization with weekly scalp DPC. V was clipped by 4 bases and J by 4 bases; unmatched bases: 4. Germline-derived CDR1 and CDR2 are SQVTM and ANQGSEA. This CDR3 is built from 15 residues. Study-level results: No shift was seen in TCRs above 1 in 1000 frequency with DPC sensitization.

Attachment of unique molecular identifiers to individual cDNA molecules was performed in the library. MiXCR was run by TCRdb on the RACE reads, yielding one entry per CDR3 protein. In the table there are 60,000 to 70,000 distinct CDR3 sequences, about a tenth of which are singletons. This receptor was taken from a woman aged 45 to 65 with alopecia areata. Some clones in this sample may be carry-over from other donors' samples. The sample was whole blood, taken in connection with sensitization to the hapten diphenylcyclopropenone (DPC). The gene calls are TRBV29-1 and TRBJ2-1; 13 bases match TRBD2. CDR3 protein: CSVGGTSGIYNEQFF. The CDR3 bases are TGCAGCGTTGGAGGGACTAGCGGGATATACAATGAGCAGTTCTTC.